Reported below is one T cell receptor beta chain. The entry originates in a study of blood T cell repertoires in COVID-19. The overall study: The samples span acute and convalescent COVID-19 from the United States, Italy and Spain.

Measured with immunoSEQ multiplex PCR; TCRdb has only the in-frame clones, and not every one. Among under 250,000 clones listed, roughly 83% were seen once. V was pared by 3 bases and J by 2 bases, with 14 bases between. The CDR3 runs to 15 residues. Germline CDR1 and CDR2: LGHNA and YNFKEQ. Sequenced material: PBMCs or T cells enriched from blood (not recorded which). The chain carries TRBV4-2 and TRBJ2-7; tentatively, D is TRBD1 (6 bases). This clonotype originated in a woman in her thirties or forties with acute COVID-19. CDR3 sequence: CASSQTATGTYEQYF. In DNA form, the CDR3 reads TGTGCCAGCAGCCAGACCGCGACAGGTACCTACGAGCAGTACTTC.